This section outlines one TCR beta chain sequence together with its context. Its antigen is not identified. Its ends do not fully match the called genes, so a read error is possible. CDR1 MNHEY and CDR2 SMNVEV come from the germline V gene (reference sequence). This CDR3 has 13 residues. The data stem from a study of blood T cells in healthy people across ages. General study points: Reliance upon unsorted PBMCs precluded definitive naive versus antigen-experienced comparison. Estimated diversity that came from one million T cells was considered an underestimate.

PCR was performed a second time for roughly 6 to 12 cycles using a sample-barcoded 5' primer and a J-beta primer mix. Every single cDNA molecule received a tag from a template-switch adaptor with 12 random nucleotides. TCRdb passed the 5' RACE reads through MiXCR, listing each CDR3 protein once. The table includes 800,000 to 950,000 distinct CDR3 sequences, approximately 35% detected once. The TCR was taken from a man between 18 and 29 years old in good health. V is TRBV27 and J is TRBJ2-1; possible D gene TRBD1, 5 bases. The specimen was blood. For the CDR3, the DNA is TGTGCCAGCAGTGTTCAGGGTGGCAATGAGCCGTTCTTC. It specifies CASSVQGGNEPFF.